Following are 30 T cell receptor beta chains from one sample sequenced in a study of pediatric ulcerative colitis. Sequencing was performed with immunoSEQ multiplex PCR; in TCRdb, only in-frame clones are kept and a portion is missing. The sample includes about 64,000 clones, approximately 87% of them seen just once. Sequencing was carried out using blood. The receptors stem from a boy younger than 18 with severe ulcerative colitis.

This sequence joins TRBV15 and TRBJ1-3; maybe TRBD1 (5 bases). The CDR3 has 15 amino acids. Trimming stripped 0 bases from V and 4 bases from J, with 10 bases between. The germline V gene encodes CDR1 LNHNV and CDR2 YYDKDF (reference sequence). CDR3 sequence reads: CATSRDGTPGNTIYF. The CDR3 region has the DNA TGTGCCACCAGCAGAGACGGGACTCCCGGAAACACCATATATTTT.

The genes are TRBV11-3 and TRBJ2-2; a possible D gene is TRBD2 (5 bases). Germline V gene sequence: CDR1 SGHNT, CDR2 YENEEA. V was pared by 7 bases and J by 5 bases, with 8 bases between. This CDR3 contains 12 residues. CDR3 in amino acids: CASIRDTGELFF. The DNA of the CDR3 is TGTGCCAGCATCCGGGATACCGGGGAGCTGTTTTTT. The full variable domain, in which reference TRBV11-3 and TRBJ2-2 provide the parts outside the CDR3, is EAGVVQSPRYKIIEKKQPVAFWCNPISGHNTLYWYLQNLGQGPELLIRYENEEAVDDSQLPKDRFSAERLKGVDSTLKIQPAELGDSAVYLCASIRDTGELFFGEGSRLTVL.

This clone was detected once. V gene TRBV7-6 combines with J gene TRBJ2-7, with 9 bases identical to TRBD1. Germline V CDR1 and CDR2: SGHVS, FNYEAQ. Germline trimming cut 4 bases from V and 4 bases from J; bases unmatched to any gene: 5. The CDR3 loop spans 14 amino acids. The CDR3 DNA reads TGTGCCAGCAGCTCCGGACAGGGGAGTTACGAGCAGTACTTC. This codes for CASSSGQGSYEQYF.

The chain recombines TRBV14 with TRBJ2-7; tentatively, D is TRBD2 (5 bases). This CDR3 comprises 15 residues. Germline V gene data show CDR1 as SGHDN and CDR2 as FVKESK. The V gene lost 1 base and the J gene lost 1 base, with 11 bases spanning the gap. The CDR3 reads CASSQGPSFSYEQYF. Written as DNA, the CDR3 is TGTGCCAGCAGCCAAGGCCCTAGCTTTTCCTACGAGCAGTACTTC.

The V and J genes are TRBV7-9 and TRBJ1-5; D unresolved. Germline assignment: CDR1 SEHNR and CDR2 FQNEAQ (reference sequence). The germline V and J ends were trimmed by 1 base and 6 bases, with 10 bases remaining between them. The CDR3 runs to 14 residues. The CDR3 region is CASSLGGAGQPQHF. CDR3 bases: TGTGCCAGCAGCTTAGGCGGCGCTGGTCAGCCCCAGCATTTT.

In DNA, the CDR3 is TGTGCCAGCGGTGGACGGACTATGAACACTGAAGCTTTCTTT. Its translation is CASGGRTMNTEAFF. J is TRBJ1-1 and V is TRBV28; no reliable D call. Germline CDR1 is MDHEN and CDR2 is SYDVKM. V lost 8 bases and J 0 bases, leaving 13 bases between the germline ends. The CDR3 totals 14 residues.

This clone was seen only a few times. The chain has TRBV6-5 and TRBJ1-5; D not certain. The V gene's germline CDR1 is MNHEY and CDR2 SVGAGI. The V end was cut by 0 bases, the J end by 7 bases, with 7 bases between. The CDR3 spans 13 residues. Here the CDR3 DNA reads TGTGCCAGCAGTTACTCGATTGACCAGCCCCAGCATTTT. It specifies CASSYSIDQPQHF.

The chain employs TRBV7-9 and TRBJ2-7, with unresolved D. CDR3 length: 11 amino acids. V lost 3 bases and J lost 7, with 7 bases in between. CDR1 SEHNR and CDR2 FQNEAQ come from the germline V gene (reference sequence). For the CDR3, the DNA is TGTGCCAGCAGCTTCGGCGAAGAGCAGTACTTC. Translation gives CASSFGEEQYF. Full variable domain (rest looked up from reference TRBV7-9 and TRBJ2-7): DTGVSQNPRHKITKRGQNVTFRCDPISEHNRLYWYRQTLGQGPEFLTYFQNEAQLEKSRLLSDRFSAERPKGSFSTLEIQRTEQGDSAMYLCASSFGEEQYFGPGTRLTVT.

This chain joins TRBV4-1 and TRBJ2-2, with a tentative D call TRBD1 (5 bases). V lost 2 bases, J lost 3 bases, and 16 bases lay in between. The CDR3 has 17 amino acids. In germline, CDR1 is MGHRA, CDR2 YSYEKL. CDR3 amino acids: CASSQPQGSFDTGELFF. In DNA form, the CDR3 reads TGCGCCAGCAGCCAACCCCAGGGTTCCTTCGACACCGGGGAGCTGTTTTTT.

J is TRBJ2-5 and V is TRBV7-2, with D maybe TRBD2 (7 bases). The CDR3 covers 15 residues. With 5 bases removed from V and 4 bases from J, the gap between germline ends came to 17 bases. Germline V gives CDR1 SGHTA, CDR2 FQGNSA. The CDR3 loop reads CASSPSGGAGETQYF. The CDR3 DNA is TGTGCCAGCAGCCCCTCGGGGGGCGCCGGAGAGACCCAGTACTTC.

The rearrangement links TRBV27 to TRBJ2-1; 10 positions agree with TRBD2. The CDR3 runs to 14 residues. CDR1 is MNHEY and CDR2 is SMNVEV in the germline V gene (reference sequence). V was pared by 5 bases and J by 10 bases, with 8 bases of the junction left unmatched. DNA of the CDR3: TGTGCCAGCAGTCTCACTAGCGGGATTAACGAGCAGTTCTTC. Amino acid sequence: CASSLTSGINEQFF.

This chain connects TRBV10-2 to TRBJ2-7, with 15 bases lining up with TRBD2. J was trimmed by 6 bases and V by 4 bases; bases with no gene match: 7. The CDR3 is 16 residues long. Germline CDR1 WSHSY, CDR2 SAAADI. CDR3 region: CASSGTSGRGFGEQYF. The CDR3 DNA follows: TGCGCCAGCAGTGGGACTAGCGGGAGGGGTTTCGGCGAGCAGTACTTC.

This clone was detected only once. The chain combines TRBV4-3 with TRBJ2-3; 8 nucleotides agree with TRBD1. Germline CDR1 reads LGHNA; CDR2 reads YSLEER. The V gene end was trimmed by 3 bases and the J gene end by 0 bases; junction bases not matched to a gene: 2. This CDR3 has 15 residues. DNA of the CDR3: TGCGCCAGCAGCCATACAGGGGGGAGCACAGATACGCAGTATTTT. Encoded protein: CASSHTGGSTDTQYF.

CDR3 sequence (DNA): TGTGCCAGCAGCCCGACGAGCTTAGGGCTACCGAAGACTAACTATGGCTACACCTTC. Its protein is CASSPTSLGLPKTNYGYTF. The gene calls are TRBV7-8 and TRBJ1-2; D call uncertain. The V and J ends lost 5 bases and 0 bases respectively, with 25 bases between them. The CDR3 contains 19 residues. The V gene's germline CDR1 is SGHVS and CDR2 FQNEAQ.

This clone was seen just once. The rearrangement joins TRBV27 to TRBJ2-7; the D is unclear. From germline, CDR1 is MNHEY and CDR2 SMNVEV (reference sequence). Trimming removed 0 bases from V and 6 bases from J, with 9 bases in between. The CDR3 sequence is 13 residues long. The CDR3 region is CASSLSAGAEQYF. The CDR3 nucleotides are TGTGCCAGCAGTTTATCAGCCGGTGCCGAGCAGTACTTC.

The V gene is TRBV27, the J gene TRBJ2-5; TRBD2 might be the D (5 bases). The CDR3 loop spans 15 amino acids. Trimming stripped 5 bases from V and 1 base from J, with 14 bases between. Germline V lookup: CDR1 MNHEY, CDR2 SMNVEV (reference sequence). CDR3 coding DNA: TGTGCCAGCAGTCCCTCTAGCAGCCGCCAAGAGACCCAGTACTTC. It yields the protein CASSPSSSRQETQYF.

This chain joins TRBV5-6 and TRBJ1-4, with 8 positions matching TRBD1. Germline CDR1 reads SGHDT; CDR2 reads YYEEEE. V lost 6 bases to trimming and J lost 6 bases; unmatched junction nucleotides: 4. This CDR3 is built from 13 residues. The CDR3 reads CASTKTGDEKLFF. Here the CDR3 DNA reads TGTGCCAGCACTAAGACAGGGGATGAAAAACTGTTTTTT.

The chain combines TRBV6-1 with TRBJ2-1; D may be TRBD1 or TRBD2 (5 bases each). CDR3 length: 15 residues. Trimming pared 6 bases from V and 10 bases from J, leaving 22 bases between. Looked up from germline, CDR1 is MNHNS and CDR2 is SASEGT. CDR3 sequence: CASRSTGTYFGEQFF. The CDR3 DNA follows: TGTGCCAGCAGGAGCACCGGGACCTATTTTGGGGAGCAGTTCTTC.

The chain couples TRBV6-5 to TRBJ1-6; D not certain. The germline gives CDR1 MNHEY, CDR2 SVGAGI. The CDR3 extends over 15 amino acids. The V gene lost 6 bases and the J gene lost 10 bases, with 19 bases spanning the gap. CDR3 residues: CASRPKFGLESPLHF. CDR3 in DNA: TGTGCCAGCAGGCCCAAGTTTGGGTTAGAGTCACCCCTCCACTTT.

This chain's CDR3 is CASSSWSYNEQFF. DNA of the CDR3: TGTGCCAGCAGCTCCTGGTCCTACAATGAGCAGTTCTTC. The chain combines TRBV7-9 with TRBJ2-1; D not certain. The CDR3 is made up of 13 amino acids. Trimming removed 4 bases at V and 1 base at J, with 5 bases between. In germline, CDR1 is SEHNR, CDR2 FQNEAQ (reference sequence).

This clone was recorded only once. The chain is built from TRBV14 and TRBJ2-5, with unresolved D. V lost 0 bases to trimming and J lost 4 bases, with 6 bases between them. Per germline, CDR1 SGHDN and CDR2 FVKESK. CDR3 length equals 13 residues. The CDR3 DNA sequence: TGTGCCAGCAGCCAAGACTGGTTAGAGACCCAGTACTTC. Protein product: CASSQDWLETQYF.

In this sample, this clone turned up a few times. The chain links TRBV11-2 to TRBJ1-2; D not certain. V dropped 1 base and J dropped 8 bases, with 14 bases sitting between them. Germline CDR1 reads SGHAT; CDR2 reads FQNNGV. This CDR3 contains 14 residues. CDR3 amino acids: CASSLAPEPGGYTF. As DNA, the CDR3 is TGTGCCAGCAGCTTAGCACCAGAGCCCGGGGGCTACACCTTC.

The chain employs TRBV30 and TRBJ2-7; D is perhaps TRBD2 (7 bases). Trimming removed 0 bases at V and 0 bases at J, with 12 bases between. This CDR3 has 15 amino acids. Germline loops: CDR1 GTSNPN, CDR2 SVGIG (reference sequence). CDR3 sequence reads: CAWSVLGGASYEQYF. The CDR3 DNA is TGTGCCTGGAGTGTACTGGGGGGGGCCTCCTACGAGCAGTACTTC.

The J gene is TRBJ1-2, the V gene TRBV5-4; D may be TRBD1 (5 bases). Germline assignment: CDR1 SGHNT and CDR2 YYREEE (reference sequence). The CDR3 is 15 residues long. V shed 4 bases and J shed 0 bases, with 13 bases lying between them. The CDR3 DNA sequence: TGTGCCAGCAGCCGAGATTCGACAGCTAACTATGGCTACACCTTC. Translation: CASSRDSTANYGYTF.

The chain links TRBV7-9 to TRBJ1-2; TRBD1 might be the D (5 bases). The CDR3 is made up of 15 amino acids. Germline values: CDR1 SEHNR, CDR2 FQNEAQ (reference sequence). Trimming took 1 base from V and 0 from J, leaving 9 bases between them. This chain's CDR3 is CASSLGGASNYGYTF. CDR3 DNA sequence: TGTGCCAGCAGCTTAGGTGGGGCGTCTAACTATGGCTACACCTTC.

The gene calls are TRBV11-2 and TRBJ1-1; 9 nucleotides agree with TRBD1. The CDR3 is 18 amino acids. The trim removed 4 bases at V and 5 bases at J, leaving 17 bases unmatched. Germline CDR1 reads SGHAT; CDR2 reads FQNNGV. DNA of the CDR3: TGTGCCAGCAGCTCCACCCCCTATTTTGACAGGGGGAGTACTGAAGCTTTCTTT. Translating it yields CASSSTPYFDRGSTEAFF.

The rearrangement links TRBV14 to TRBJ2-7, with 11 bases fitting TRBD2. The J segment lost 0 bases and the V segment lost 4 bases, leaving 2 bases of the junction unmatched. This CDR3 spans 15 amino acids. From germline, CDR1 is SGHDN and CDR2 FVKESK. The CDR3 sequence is CASSLGTSGSYEQYF. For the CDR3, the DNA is TGTGCCAGCAGCCTCGGGACTAGCGGCTCCTACGAGCAGTACTTC.

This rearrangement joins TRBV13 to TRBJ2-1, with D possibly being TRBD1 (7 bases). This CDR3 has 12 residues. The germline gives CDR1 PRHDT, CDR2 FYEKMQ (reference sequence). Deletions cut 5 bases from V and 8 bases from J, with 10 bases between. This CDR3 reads CASSRRGDEQFF. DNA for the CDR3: TGTGCCAGCAGCCGCAGGGGGGATGAGCAGTTCTTC.

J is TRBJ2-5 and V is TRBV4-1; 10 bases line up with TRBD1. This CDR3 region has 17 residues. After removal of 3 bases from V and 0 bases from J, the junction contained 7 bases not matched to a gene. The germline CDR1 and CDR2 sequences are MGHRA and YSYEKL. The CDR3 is CASSHPRQGAYQETQYF. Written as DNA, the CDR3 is TGCGCCAGCAGCCATCCTAGACAGGGGGCGTACCAAGAGACCCAGTACTTC.

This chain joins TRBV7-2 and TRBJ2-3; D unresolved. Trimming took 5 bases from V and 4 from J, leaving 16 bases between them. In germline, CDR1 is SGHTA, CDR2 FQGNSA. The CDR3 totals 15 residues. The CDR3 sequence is CASSQNWAIPDTQYF. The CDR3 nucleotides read TGTGCCAGCAGCCAGAACTGGGCCATCCCAGATACGCAGTATTTT.